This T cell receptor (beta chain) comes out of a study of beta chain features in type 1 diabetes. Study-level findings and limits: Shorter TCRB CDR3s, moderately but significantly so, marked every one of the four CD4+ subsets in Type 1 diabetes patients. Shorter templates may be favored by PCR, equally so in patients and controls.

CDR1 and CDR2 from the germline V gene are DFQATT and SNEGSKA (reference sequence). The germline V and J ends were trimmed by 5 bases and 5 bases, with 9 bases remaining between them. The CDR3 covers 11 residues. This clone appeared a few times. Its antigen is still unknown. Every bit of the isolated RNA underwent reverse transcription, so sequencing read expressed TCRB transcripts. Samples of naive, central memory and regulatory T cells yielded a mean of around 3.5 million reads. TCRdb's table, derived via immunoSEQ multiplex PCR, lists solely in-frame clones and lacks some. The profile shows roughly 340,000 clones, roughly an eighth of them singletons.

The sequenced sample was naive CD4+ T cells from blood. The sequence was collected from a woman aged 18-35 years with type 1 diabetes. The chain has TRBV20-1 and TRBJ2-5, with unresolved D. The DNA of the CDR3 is TGCAGTGCTGAGCAGAGGGAGACCCAGTACTTC. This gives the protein CSAEQRETQYF.